This T cell receptor beta chain was recorded in a study of shared clonotypes between healthy human individuals. The naive CD8 subset, CD45RO-negative cells positively selected for CCR7, excluded terminally differentiated effector memory CD45RA+ cells. Adult donors, all healthy and HIV-negative, had no recent acute infections or vaccinations. Points from the study as a whole: Shared clonotypes across all four donors exceeded non-shared ones in generation probability.

Assay: immunoSEQ multiplex PCR; the TCRdb copy retains only in-frame clones and omits some. The sample lists roughly 2 million clones; about 95% were seen once. On this clone itself: Its matching antigen is unknown.

Germline V lookup: CDR1 SGHVS, CDR2 FQNEAQ. V lost 5 bases and J lost 5, with 8 bases in between. The CDR3 runs to 12 residues. The sample taken for sequencing was naive CD8+ T cells sorted from blood. The chain is built from TRBV7-8 and TRBJ2-3; D is unclear. The clonotype comes from a man younger than 35 in good health. The CDR3 region is CASSPSEDTQYF. CDR3 DNA sequence: TGTGCCAGCAGCCCTTCCGAAGATACGCAGTATTTT. The full variable domain, rest sourced from reference TRBV7-8 and TRBJ2-3, is GAGVSQSPRYKVAKRGQDVALRCDPISGHVSLFWYQQALGQGPEFLTYFQNEAQLDKSGLPSDRFFAERPEGSVSTLKIQRTQQEDSAVYLCASSPSEDTQYFGPGTRLTVL.